The sample holds a few counts of the clone carrying this T cell receptor (beta chain). The data are from a study of blood T cell repertoires in COVID-19. About the research overall: There were acute and convalescent COVID-19 samples, and they came from the United States, Italy and Spain.

This CDR3 is built from 16 residues. V lost 0 bases and J 1 base, leaving 12 bases between the germline ends. The V gene's germline CDR1 is SEHNR and CDR2 FQNEAQ (reference sequence). Methods used by the authors: Estimation of nucleated cell counts relied on the amplification of reference gene primers. Data came from immunoSEQ multiplex PCR; TCRdb stores just in-frame clones and leaves some out. For V, J and clone size, that table is used; D and trimming come from the DNA. The sample comprises roughly 250,000 clones, approximately 80% of which are singletons, and 4% rests with the top ten. V is TRBV7-9 and J is TRBJ1-1; tentatively, D is TRBD1 (5 bases). This TCR came from a woman aged 40 to 49 with active or convalescent COVID-19. The specimen sequenced was peripheral blood. The CDR3 DNA is TGTGCCAGCAGCTTAGCACAGGAGAAGAGGAACACTGAAGCTTTCTTT. Protein product: CASSLAQEKRNTEAFF.